Presented here are 23 T cell receptor beta chains from one specimen sequenced in a study of blood T cell repertoires in COVID-19. Data came from immunoSEQ multiplex PCR; TCRdb stores just in-frame clones and leaves some out. Of fewer than 200,000 clones in the sample, roughly 80% were seen once. Sample: PBMCs or T cells enriched from blood (not recorded which). These receptors all come from a woman between 40 and 50 years old with acute COVID-19.

The chain links TRBV3-1 (or the pseudogene TRBV3-2) to TRBJ2-5, with 11 positions matching TRBD2. With V trimmed by 6 bases and J by 4 bases, 13 bases remained unmatched. This CDR3 region has 17 residues. CDR1 LGHDT and CDR2 YNNKEL come from the germline V gene (reference sequence). CDR3 loop: CASSLGSLLAGGETQYF. CDR3 bases: TGTGCCAGCAGTCTTGGTTCCCTTCTAGCGGGAGGAGAGACCCAGTACTTC.

This chain joins TRBV11-1 and TRBJ2-5, with 8 bases aligning to TRBD2. The junction had 7 bases not matched to a gene; V was cut back by 3 bases and J by 4 bases. The CDR3 totals 15 residues. Germline V gene sequence: CDR1 SGHAT, CDR2 FQDESV (reference sequence). In nucleotides, the CDR3 is TGTGCCAGCAGCTTGGACGGGAGGGCCGGAGAGACCCAGTACTTC. This translates into CASSLDGRAGETQYF.

This clone was seen only a few times. The V and J genes are TRBV11-2 and TRBJ1-1; D may be TRBD1 (6 bases). The V and J ends lost 3 bases and 1 base respectively, with 9 bases between them. The germline V gene has CDR1 SGHAT and CDR2 FQNNGV. The CDR3 is made up of 14 amino acids. CDR3 nucleotides: TGTGCCAGCAGCTTTCAGGGGAAGAACACTGAAGCTTTCTTT. This encodes CASSFQGKNTEAFF.

The chain is built from TRBV6-1 and TRBJ1-2; TRBD1 might be the D (6 bases). CDR1 is MNHNS, CDR2 SASEGT, per germline. The germline V and J ends were trimmed by 1 base and 4 bases, with 13 bases remaining between them. The CDR3 runs to 15 residues. As DNA, the CDR3 is TGTGCCAGCAGTGAAGAGGGCAGGGGTGGCTATGGCTACACCTTC. Its protein is CASSEEGRGGYGYTF.

J is TRBJ1-1 and V is TRBV2; D may be TRBD1 (5 bases). The V gene's germline CDR1 is SNHLY and CDR2 FYNNEI. The CDR3 totals 13 residues. Between the trimmed V and J ends, which lost 4 bases and 6 bases, there was a span of 12 bases. The CDR3: CASSVRGVPEAFF. The CDR3 DNA is TGTGCCAGCAGTGTTCGGGGGGTCCCTGAAGCTTTCTTT.

This clone was seen a few times. This chain links TRBV30 with TRBJ1-5, with 8 bases identical to TRBD1. Per germline, CDR1 GTSNPN and CDR2 SVGIG (reference sequence). There are 14 residues in the CDR3. Unmatched junction bases numbered 10, after V lost 3 bases and J lost 9 bases. The CDR3 loop reads CAWRVTGGKGPQHF. CDR3 sequence (DNA): TGTGCCTGGAGGGTTACAGGGGGGAAGGGGCCCCAGCATTTT.

This clone was picked up one time. The chain recombines TRBV20-1 with TRBJ2-1, with D possibly TRBD1 on 5 matching bases. The germline CDR1 and CDR2 sequences are DFQATT and SNEGSKA (reference sequence). V dropped 3 bases and J dropped 13 bases, with 19 bases sitting between them. CDR3 length equals 13 residues. For the CDR3, the DNA is TGCAGTGCTAGTTTTCCTGTGACAGAAGACCAGTTCTTC. It translates to CSASFPVTEDQFF.

The rearrangement uses TRBV6-5 and TRBJ1-1; 7 nucleotides match TRBD1. This CDR3 has 15 residues. With V trimmed by 7 bases and J by 8 bases, 16 bases remained unmatched. CDR1 is MNHEY and CDR2 is SVGAGI in the germline V gene. CDR3 protein: CASTLGVSGGTEAFF. CDR3 nucleotides: TGTGCCAGCACCCTTGGTGTCTCAGGGGGAACCGAAGCTTTCTTT.

This chain joins TRBV10-3 and TRBJ2-7; the match to TRBD2 covers 9 bases. The CDR3 has 13 amino acids. V was clipped by 10 bases and J by 2 bases; unmatched bases: 6. From germline, CDR1 is ENHRY and CDR2 SYGVKD. CDR3 nucleotide sequence: TGTGCCACTCAAGCGGGAGGTCCCTACGAGCAGTACGTC. This codes for CATQAGGPYEQYV.

In its sample, this clone was seen a few times. V is TRBV5-1 and J is TRBJ1-1; D not certain. Per germline, CDR1 SGHRS and CDR2 YFSETQ. The V end lost 0 bases, the J end lost 4 bases, and 16 bases lay between the germline ends. The CDR3 contains 16 residues. As DNA, the CDR3 is TGCGCCAGCAGCTTGGTTTCGGGATTGGGTGGCACTGAAGCTTTCTTT. Protein: CASSLVSGLGGTEAFF.

The chain is built from TRBV5-1 and TRBJ2-2; 11 bases are shared with TRBD2. Germline V gene lookup returns CDR1 SGHRS and CDR2 YFSETQ. V shed 4 bases and J 4 bases; nucleotides not matched to a gene: 3. The CDR3 length is 15 residues. CDR3 sequence reads: CASSRLAGRTGELFF. The DNA for the CDR3 is TGCGCCAGCAGCAGACTAGCGGGACGCACCGGGGAGCTGTTTTTT. Drawing the rest from reference TRBV5-1 and TRBJ2-2, the complete variable domain is KAGVTQTPRYLIKTRGQQVTLSCSPISGHRSVSWYQQTPGQGLQFLFEYFSETQRNKGNFPGRFSGRQFSNSRSEMNVSTLELGDSALYLCASSRLAGRTGELFFGEGSRLTVL.

The rearrangement joins TRBV18 to TRBJ1-2; 7 bases line up with TRBD1. Looked up from germline, CDR1 is KGHSH and CDR2 is LQKENI. This CDR3 has 15 amino acids. Trimming at V came to 5 bases and at J to 3 bases, leaving 9 bases not matched to a gene. The CDR3 sequence: CASSTHGTGDYGYTF. In DNA, the CDR3 is TGTGCCAGCTCAACCCACGGAACAGGGGACTATGGCTACACCTTC.

The CDR3 reads CASSVAGRAGGNTIYF. In nucleotides, the CDR3 is TGTGCCAGCAGCGTAGCAGGGAGGGCTGGTGGAAACACCATATATTTT. The chain couples TRBV9 to TRBJ1-3; maybe TRBD1 (5 bases). The CDR3 is made up of 16 amino acids. V was shortened by 0 bases and J by 3 bases, with 13 bases between the two germline ends. Looked up from germline, CDR1 is SGDLS and CDR2 is YYNGEE.

A single count supports this clone. This sequence joins TRBV11-2 and TRBJ1-5; D is possibly TRBD1 (5 bases). The germline V and J ends were trimmed by 6 bases and 3 bases, with 12 bases remaining between them. The CDR3 length is 14 residues. Germline V gives CDR1 SGHAT, CDR2 FQNNGV. The CDR3 DNA reads as TGTGCCAGCAGTTTTCAGGGCCCCAATCAGCCCCAGCATTTT. Protein product: CASSFQGPNQPQHF.

V and J are TRBV24-1 and TRBJ2-2; the match to TRBD2 covers 11 bases. Germline values: CDR1 KGHDR, CDR2 SFDVKD. V shed 7 bases and J 0 bases; nucleotides not matched to a gene: 3. The CDR3 runs to 16 residues. The CDR3 spells CATRRLAGSNTGELFF. DNA for the CDR3: TGTGCCACCAGAAGACTAGCGGGATCGAACACCGGGGAGCTGTTTTTT.

CDR3 nucleotides: TGTGCCAGCAGGCCAACTAACTACAATGAGCAGTTCTTC. Residues: CASRPTNYNEQFF. The rearrangement links TRBV28 to TRBJ2-1; D remains unclear. Per the germline V gene, CDR1 is MDHEN and CDR2 is SYDVKM. The V end lost 6 bases, the J end lost 3 bases, and 9 bases lay between the germline ends. The CDR3 runs to 13 residues.

This chain links TRBV3-1 (or the pseudogene TRBV3-2) with TRBJ2-1; D is unclear. The germline V gene has CDR1 LGHDT and CDR2 YNNKEL (reference sequence). The ends were cut back, 4 bases at V and 0 bases at J, with 19 bases in the middle. This CDR3 has 18 amino acids. The CDR3 DNA reads TGTGCCAGCAGCCTGTCCTGGAGAGAGGCCAGCTCCTACAATGAGCAGTTCTTC. It specifies CASSLSWREASSYNEQFF.

The chain has TRBV10-1 and TRBJ1-1; TRBD1 might be the D (6 bases). The CDR3 is 17 amino acids. Germline CDR1 WNHNN, CDR2 SYGVQD (reference sequence). V dropped 6 bases and J dropped 7 bases, with 27 bases sitting between them. CDR3 residues: CASRNPEDSPQLFEAFF. The CDR3 DNA reads as TGCGCCAGCAGAAATCCGGAGGACAGCCCTCAGCTTTTTGAAGCTTTCTTT.

This chain links TRBV7-6 with TRBJ1-1; the match to TRBD1 covers 8 bases. Germline assignment: CDR1 SGHVS and CDR2 FNYEAQ. The CDR3 covers 14 residues. V lost 4 bases to trimming and J lost 7 bases; unmatched junction nucleotides: 8. The CDR3: CASSYLPGQVEAFF. The DNA for the CDR3 is TGTGCCAGCAGCTATCTTCCGGGACAGGTTGAAGCTTTCTTT.

In this sample, this clone turned up a few times. This rearrangement joins TRBV7-2 to TRBJ2-1; 9 bases map to TRBD2. V lost 5 bases and J lost 7; bases outside the gene matches: 12. CDR1 is SGHTA, CDR2 FQGNSA, per germline. The CDR3 loop spans 16 amino acids. In nucleotides, the CDR3 is TGTGCCAGCAGCAGCAAGGTTGCGGGAGGGAGGAATGAGCAGTTCTTC. Amino acid sequence: CASSSKVAGGRNEQFF.

The table lists this clone with a few counts. The chain combines TRBV5-1 with TRBJ1-1; D possibly corresponds to TRBD1 (5 bases). The CDR3 consists of 15 residues. The V gene's germline CDR1 is SGHRS and CDR2 YFSETQ. The V end was cut by 1 base, the J end by 1 base, with 11 bases between. In DNA form, the CDR3 reads TGCGCCAGCAGCTTGAGGGACTTACCGAACACTGAAGCTTTCTTT. It codes for CASSLRDLPNTEAFF.

The chain combines TRBV27 with TRBJ1-6, with 7 bases aligning to TRBD1. The V segment lost 2 bases and the J segment 7 bases; nucleotides outside the gene matches: 8. CDR3 size: 16 residues. From germline, CDR1 is MNHEY and CDR2 SMNVEV (reference sequence). This CDR3 is CASSLSRGLLNSPLHF. CDR3 in DNA: TGTGCCAGCAGTTTAAGCAGGGGGTTGCTCAATTCACCCCTCCACTTT.

This chain connects TRBV7-8 to TRBJ1-6, with D uncertain. CDR1 and CDR2 (germline): SGHVS, FQNEAQ. The CDR3 consists of 15 residues. Trimming left V 5 bases short and J 8 bases short, with 16 bases between. This CDR3 is CASSQRAGRDSPLHF. CDR3 in DNA: TGTGCCAGCAGCCAAAGGGCGGGCCGGGATTCACCCCTCCACTTT.